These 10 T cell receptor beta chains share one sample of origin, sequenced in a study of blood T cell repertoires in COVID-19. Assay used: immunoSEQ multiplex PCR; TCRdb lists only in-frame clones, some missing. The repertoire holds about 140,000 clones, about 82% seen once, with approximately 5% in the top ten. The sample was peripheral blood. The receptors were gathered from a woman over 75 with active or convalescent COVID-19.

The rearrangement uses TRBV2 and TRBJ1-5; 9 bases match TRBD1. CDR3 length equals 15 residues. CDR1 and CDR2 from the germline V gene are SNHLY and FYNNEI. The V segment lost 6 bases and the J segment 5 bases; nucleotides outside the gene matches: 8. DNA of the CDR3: TGTGCCAGCAGGGGGGGACAGGGTTCCCATCAGCCCCAGCATTTT. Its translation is CASRGGQGSHQPQHF.

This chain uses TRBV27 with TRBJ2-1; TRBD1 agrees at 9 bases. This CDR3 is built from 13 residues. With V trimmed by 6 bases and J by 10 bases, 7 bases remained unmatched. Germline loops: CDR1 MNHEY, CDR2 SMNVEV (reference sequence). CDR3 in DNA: TGTGCCAGCAGGATACAGGGGGCAGGAGAGCAGTTCTTC. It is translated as CASRIQGAGEQFF.

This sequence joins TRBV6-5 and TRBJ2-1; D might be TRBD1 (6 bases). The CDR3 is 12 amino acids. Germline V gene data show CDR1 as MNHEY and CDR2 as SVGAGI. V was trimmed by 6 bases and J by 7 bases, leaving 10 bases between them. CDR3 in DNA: TGTGCCAGCAGAACAGGGACAAATGAGCAGTTCTTC. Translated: CASRTGTNEQFF.

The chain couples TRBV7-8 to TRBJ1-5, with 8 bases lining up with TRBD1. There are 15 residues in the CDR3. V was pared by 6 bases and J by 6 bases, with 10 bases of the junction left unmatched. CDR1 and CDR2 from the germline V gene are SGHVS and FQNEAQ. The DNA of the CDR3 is TGTGCCAGCAGATTCGACAGGGGCGCTGGTCAGCCCCAGCATTTT. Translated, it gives CASRFDRGAGQPQHF. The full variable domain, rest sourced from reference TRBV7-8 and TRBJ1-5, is GAGVSQSPRYKVAKRGQDVALRCDPISGHVSLFWYQQALGQGPEFLTYFQNEAQLDKSGLPSDRFFAERPEGSVSTLKIQRTQQEDSAVYLCASRFDRGAGQPQHFGDGTRLSIL.

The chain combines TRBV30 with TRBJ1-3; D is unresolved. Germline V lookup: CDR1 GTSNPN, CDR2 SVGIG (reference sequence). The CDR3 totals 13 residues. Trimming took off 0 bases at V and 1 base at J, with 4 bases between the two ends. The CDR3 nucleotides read TGTGCCTGGAGTGTAACATCTGGAAACACCATATATTTT. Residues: CAWSVTSGNTIYF. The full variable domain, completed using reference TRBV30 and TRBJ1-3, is SQTIHQWPATLVQPVGSPLSLECTVEGTSNPNLYWYRQAAGRGLQLLFYSVGIGQISSEVPQNLSASRPQDRQFILSSKKLLLSDSGFYLCAWSVTSGNTIYFGEGSWLTVV.

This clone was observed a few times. The CDR3 nucleotides are TGTGCCAGCAGCCAAGAAGCGGTGTCCGGCGGGGAGCTGTTTTTT. Amino acid sequence: CASSQEAVSGGELFF. The chain links TRBV4-2 to TRBJ2-2; the D gene is possibly TRBD2 (5 bases). From germline, CDR1 is LGHNA and CDR2 YNFKEQ. The CDR3 spans 15 residues. Trimming left V 0 bases short and J 7 bases short, with 12 bases between.

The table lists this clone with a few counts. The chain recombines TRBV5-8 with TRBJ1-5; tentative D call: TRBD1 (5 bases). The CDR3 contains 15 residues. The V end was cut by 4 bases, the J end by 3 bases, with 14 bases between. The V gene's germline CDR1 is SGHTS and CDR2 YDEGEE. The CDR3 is CASSGADSYNQPQHF. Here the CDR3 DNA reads TGTGCCAGCAGCGGCGCAGACAGTTACAATCAGCCCCAGCATTTT.

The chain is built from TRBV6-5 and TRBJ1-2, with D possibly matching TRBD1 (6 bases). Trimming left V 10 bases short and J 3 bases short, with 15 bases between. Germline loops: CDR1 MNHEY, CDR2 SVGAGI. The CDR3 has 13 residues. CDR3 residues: CATSTGSHYGYTF. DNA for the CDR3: TGTGCCACGTCTACAGGGTCCCACTATGGCTACACCTTC.

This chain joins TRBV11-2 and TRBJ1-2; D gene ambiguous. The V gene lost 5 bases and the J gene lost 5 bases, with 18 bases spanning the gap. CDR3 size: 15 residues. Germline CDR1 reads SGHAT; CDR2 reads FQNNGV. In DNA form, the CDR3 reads TGTGCCAGCAGCACCGGGTCCGGTAGTATATATGGCTACACCTTC. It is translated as CASSTGSGSIYGYTF.

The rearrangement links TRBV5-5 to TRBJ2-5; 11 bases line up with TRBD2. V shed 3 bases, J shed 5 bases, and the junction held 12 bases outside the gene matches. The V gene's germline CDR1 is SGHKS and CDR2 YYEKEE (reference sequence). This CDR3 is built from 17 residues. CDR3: CASSSILTSGGGETQYF. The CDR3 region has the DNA TGTGCCAGCAGCTCAATTCTTACTAGCGGGGGTGGGGAGACCCAGTACTTC.